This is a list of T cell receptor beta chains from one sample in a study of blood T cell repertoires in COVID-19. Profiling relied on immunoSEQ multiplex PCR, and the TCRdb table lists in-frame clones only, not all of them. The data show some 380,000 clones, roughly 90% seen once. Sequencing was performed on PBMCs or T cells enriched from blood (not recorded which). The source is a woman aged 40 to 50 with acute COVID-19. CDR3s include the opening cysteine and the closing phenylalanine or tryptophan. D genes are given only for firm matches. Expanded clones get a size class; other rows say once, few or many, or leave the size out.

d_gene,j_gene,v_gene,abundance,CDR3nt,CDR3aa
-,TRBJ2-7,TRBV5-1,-,TGCGCCAGCCGGGCAGGGGAATACGAGCAGTACTTC,CASRAGEYEQYF
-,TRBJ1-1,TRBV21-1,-,TGTGCCAGCAGCAAAGAGGTTACAGATAACACTGAAGCTTTCTTT,CASSKEVTDNTEAFF
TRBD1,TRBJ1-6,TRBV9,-,TGTGCCAGCAGCTCTAGCCCGGGACAGGGTCTATCACCCCTCCACTTT,CASSSSPGQGLSPLHF
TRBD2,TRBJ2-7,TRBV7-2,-,TGTGCCAGCAGCCAGATGCGGGGGGGGGCCTACGAGCAGTACTTC,CASSQMRGGAYEQYF
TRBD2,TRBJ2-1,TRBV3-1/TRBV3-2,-,TGTGCCAGCAGCCTTCTTCTAGCGGACGCCTACAATGAGCAGTTCTTC,CASSLLLADAYNEQFF
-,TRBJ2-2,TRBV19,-,TGTGCCAGTAGTAGAGTCGGCACCGGGGAGCTGTTTTTT,CASSRVGTGELFF
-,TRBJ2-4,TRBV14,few,TGTGCCAGCAGCCAAGGAGGAGATTACAGGGTCCTAGCCAAAAACATTCAGTACTTC,CASSQGGDYRVLAKNIQYF
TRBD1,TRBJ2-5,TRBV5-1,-,TGCGCCAGCAGCTTGCAGGGGGAAGGGGAGACCCAGTACTTC,CASSLQGEGETQYF
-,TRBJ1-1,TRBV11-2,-,TGTGCCAGCAGCATAGAGGCGAACACTGAAGCTTTCTTT,CASSIEANTEAFF
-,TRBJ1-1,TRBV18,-,TGTGCCAGCTCACCGGACACGAACACTGAAGCTTTCTTT,CASSPDTNTEAFF
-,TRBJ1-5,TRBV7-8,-,TGTGCCAGTGGGGAGGGAAATCAGCCCCAGCATTTT,CASGEGNQPQHF
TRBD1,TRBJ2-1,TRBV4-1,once,TGCGCCAGCAGCAGCCAACAGGGGTACAATGAGCAGTTCTTC,CASSSQQGYNEQFF
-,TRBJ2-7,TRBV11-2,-,TGTGCCAGCAGCTTAGAATGGCGGGCGGCCTACGAGCAGTACTTC,CASSLEWRAAYEQYF
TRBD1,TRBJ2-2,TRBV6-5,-,TGTGCCAGCAGTTACCGGGACAGGGAATTCGGGGAGCTGTTTTTT,CASSYRDREFGELFF
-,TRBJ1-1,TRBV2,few,TGTGCCAGCATCCAACAGTTCATGAACACTGAAGCTTTCTTT,CASIQQFMNTEAFF
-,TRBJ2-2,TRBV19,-,TGTGCCAGTAGCCTCGGGGAGAACACCGGGGAGCTGTTTTTT,CASSLGENTGELFF
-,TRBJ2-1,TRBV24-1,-,TGTGCCACCAGTGATTTAGCGGGACAAGAGCAGTTCTTC,CATSDLAGQEQFF
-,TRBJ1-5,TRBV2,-,TGTGCCAGCAGTGAGGGGAGGGGAGGGAATCAGCCCCAGCATTTT,CASSEGRGGNQPQHF
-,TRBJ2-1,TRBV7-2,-,TGTGCCAGCAGCTTAGGGGGGCTAGGTCACAATGAGCAGTTCTTC,CASSLGGLGHNEQFF
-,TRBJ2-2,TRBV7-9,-,TGTGCCAGCAGCCGAGGACAAGGGGCCGGGGAGCTGTTTTTT,CASSRGQGAGELFF
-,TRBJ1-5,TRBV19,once,TGTGCCAGTAGTGGGGCCCCCAATCAGCCCCAGCATTTT,CASSGAPNQPQHF
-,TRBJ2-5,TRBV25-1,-,TGTGCCAGCAGTGGAGGAACTCGTGGGACCCAGTACTTC,CASSGGTRGTQYF